This section outlines one T cell receptor beta chain sequence together with its context. The sample comes from a study of blood T cell repertoires in COVID-19. Study-level information: Specimens from acute and convalescent COVID-19 originated in the United States, Italy and Spain. The analysed material was cDNA or gDNA that came from T cells, B-cell-depleted T cells, or PBMCs.

Under the authors' procedure: Reference gene primer amplification gave nucleated cell count estimates. Repertoires were generated with immunoSEQ multiplex PCR, while TCRdb's copy carries only in-frame clones and drops some. That table gives V, J and clone size, and the DNA gave D and trimming. The data hold approximately 180,000 clones, with nearly 90% observed a single time. This CDR3 has 15 amino acids. The V and J ends lost 4 bases and 3 bases, in that order; junction bases with no gene match: 6. Germline V gene data show CDR1 as SGHNT and CDR2 as YYREEE (reference sequence). This TCR was recovered from a man aged 55 to 70 with active or convalescent COVID-19. J is TRBJ1-2 and V is TRBV5-4; 10 bases are shared with TRBD1. The sequencing sample was made of peripheral blood. The CDR3 reads CASSRGQGDDYGYTF. The CDR3 DNA reads as TGTGCCAGCAGCCGAGGACAGGGGGATGACTATGGCTACACCTTC.